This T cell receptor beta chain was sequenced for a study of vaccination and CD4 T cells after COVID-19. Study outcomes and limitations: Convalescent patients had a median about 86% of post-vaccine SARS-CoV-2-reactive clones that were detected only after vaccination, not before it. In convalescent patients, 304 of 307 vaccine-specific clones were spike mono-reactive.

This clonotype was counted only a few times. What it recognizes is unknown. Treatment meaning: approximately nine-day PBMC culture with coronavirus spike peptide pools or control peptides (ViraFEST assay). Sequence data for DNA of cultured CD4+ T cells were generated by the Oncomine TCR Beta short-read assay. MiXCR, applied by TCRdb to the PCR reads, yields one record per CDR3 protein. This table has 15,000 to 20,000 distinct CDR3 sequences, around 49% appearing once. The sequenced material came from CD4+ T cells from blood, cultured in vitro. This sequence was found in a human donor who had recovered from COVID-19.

Here the CDR3 DNA reads TGTGCCAGCAGCTCGGCTTACGAGCAGTACTTC. Encoded protein: CASSSAYEQYF. The J gene is TRBJ2-7, the V gene TRBV7-2; the D is unclear. Germline values: CDR1 SGHTA, CDR2 FQGNSA. This CDR3 is 11 amino acids long. V was trimmed by 4 bases and J by 4 bases, leaving 5 bases between them.